What follows are 2 T cell receptor beta chains derived from one specimen sequenced in a study of sequential checkpoint blockade in melanoma (dated by TCRdb to about 2019). Taken with the paper, the label for treatment or condition translates to: randomized to nivolumab then ipilimumab (arm A) or the reverse (arm B). Library generation was performed with the immunoSEQ multiplex PCR assay. TCRdb retrieved this table from immuneACCESS and kept in-frame rearrangements only. Not all clones are present; in checked studies, unresolved V genes account for under half, and no reason is known for the remainder. The sample table lists 4,200 or so clones, around 24% of them with a count of one. The leading ten clones occupy around 14% of the sample. This specimen consisted of tumor tissue (inferred from file names), obtained from a patient given nivolumab and ipilimumab in sequence. All receptors derive from a human donor with melanoma.

By share, this clone counts as medium-sized (0.01 to 0.1%). This chain connects TRBV11-3 to TRBJ2-7; D call uncertain. The CDR3 runs 17 residues. Germline loops: CDR1 SGHNT, CDR2 YENEEA. V was trimmed by 5 bases and J by 0 bases, leaving 20 bases between them. The CDR3 spells CASSIGSATLLSYEQYF. CDR3 sequence (DNA): TGTGCCAGCAGCATTGGGTCGGCAACGCTCCTCTCCTACGAGCAGTACTTC.

V and J are TRBV29-1 and TRBJ2-5; perhaps TRBD1 as D (6 bases). Germline V gene sequence: CDR1 SQVTM, CDR2 ANQGSEA. There are 12 residues in the CDR3. Trimming pared 6 bases from V and 2 bases from J, leaving 10 bases between. CDR3 loop: CSVATGQETQYF. For the CDR3, the DNA is TGCAGCGTAGCCACAGGGCAAGAGACCCAGTACTTC.